This is a list of T cell receptor beta chains from one sample in a study of brain T cells in children with intractable seizures. Sequenced by immunoSEQ multiplex PCR; TCRdb stores in-frame clones only, minus some. In the table there are hundreds of thousands of clones, roughly 92% of which are singletons. The sequencing here drew on peripheral blood, taken about 5 months after surgery. These receptors came from a boy under two years old with tuberous sclerosis and intractable seizures. CDR3s leave out the opening cysteine and the closing phenylalanine or tryptophan. A D gene is named only where the DNA matches it firmly.

V: TRBV7-8
D: NA
J: TRBJ1-2
CDR3: ASSLGYNYGYT

V: TRBV14
D: TRBD2
J: TRBJ2-1
CDR3: ASSPISGRPLSSYNEQF

V: TRBV24-1
D: NA
J: TRBJ2-7
CDR3: ATSDLGEQY

V: TRBV6-4
D: NA
J: TRBJ2-1
CDR3: ASRLLASSYNEQF

V: TRBV20-1
D: NA
J: TRBJ2-7
CDR3: SASWRSVSYEQY

V: TRBV7-9
D: NA
J: TRBJ1-4
CDR3: ASSLRGWGEKLF

V: TRBV5-1
D: NA
J: TRBJ2-6
CDR3: ASSLAATSSGANVLT

V: TRBV5-1
D: NA
J: TRBJ1-4
CDR3: ASGFQGRENEKLF

V: TRBV29-1
D: TRBD1
J: TRBJ1-1
CDR3: SVGIQGDTEAF

V: TRBV15
D: NA
J: TRBJ2-1
CDR3: ATSRDDAAGHEQF

V: TRBV6-5
D: NA
J: TRBJ2-7
CDR3: ASSTGTFLYEQY

V: TRBV29-1
D: NA
J: TRBJ1-1
CDR3: SVAQGFNTEAF

V: TRBV9
D: NA
J: TRBJ2-3
CDR3: ASSVAGGQQRADTQY

V: TRBV7-8
D: TRBD1
J: TRBJ2-3
CDR3: ASSSRQGTDTQY

V: TRBV9
D: NA
J: TRBJ1-2
CDR3: ASTRDVFYGYT

V: TRBV5-6
D: TRBD1
J: TRBJ2-7
CDR3: ASSRPAGTGMFYEQY

V: TRBV2
D: TRBD1
J: TRBJ2-7
CDR3: ASRDRETYEQY

V: TRBV19
D: NA
J: TRBJ1-1
CDR3: ASRYGRETEAF

V: TRBV3-1/TRBV3-2
D: NA
J: TRBJ2-1
CDR3: ASSQDSGEVYNEQF

V: TRBV12-3/TRBV12-4
D: NA
J: TRBJ2-1
CDR3: ASSLKAGTEQF

V: TRBV11-3
D: TRBD2
J: TRBJ2-5
CDR3: ASSPRTSGRASQETQY

V: TRBV27
D: NA
J: TRBJ2-3
CDR3: ASGWRDLTDTQY

V: TRBV6-5
D: NA
J: TRBJ1-1
CDR3: ASSQPGETEAF

V: TRBV7-9
D: NA
J: TRBJ2-5
CDR3: ASSLAGGRQETQY

V: TRBV24-1
D: NA
J: TRBJ1-1
CDR3: ATPTQGGEAF

V: TRBV9
D: TRBD1
J: TRBJ1-2
CDR3: ASSPPTGGSGYT

V: TRBV5-1
D: TRBD2
J: TRBJ2-3
CDR3: ASSPGLAGEDTQY

V: TRBV5-3
D: NA
J: TRBJ2-5
CDR3: ARSLRQETQY

V: TRBV4-1
D: NA
J: TRBJ2-7
CDR3: ASSQEGKGGSGEQY

V: TRBV11-3
D: NA
J: TRBJ1-4
CDR3: ASSLVVQGTEKLF

V: TRBV19
D: NA
J: TRBJ1-1
CDR3: ASSGTEAF

V: TRBV9
D: NA
J: TRBJ1-3
CDR3: ASSTSTSGNTIY

V: TRBV7-3
D: NA
J: TRBJ2-5
CDR3: ASSPGTLETQY

V: TRBV9
D: NA
J: TRBJ2-3
CDR3: ASSVTTGTVSTDTQY

V: TRBV19
D: NA
J: TRBJ2-1
CDR3: ASSPVGLLQREQF

V: TRBV11-2
D: TRBD2
J: TRBJ2-5
CDR3: ASSLERTRLETQY

V: TRBV11-3
D: NA
J: TRBJ2-7
CDR3: ASSFDSYEQY

V: TRBV13
D: TRBD2
J: TRBJ2-7
CDR3: ASSRGPAGYHEQY

V: TRBV6-6
D: TRBD1
J: TRBJ2-3
CDR3: ASSLGQAHSTDTQY

V: TRBV11-3
D: NA
J: TRBJ2-6
CDR3: ASSLGWGTGANVLT

V: TRBV6-5
D: NA
J: TRBJ1-4
CDR3: ASSYTGTNEKLF